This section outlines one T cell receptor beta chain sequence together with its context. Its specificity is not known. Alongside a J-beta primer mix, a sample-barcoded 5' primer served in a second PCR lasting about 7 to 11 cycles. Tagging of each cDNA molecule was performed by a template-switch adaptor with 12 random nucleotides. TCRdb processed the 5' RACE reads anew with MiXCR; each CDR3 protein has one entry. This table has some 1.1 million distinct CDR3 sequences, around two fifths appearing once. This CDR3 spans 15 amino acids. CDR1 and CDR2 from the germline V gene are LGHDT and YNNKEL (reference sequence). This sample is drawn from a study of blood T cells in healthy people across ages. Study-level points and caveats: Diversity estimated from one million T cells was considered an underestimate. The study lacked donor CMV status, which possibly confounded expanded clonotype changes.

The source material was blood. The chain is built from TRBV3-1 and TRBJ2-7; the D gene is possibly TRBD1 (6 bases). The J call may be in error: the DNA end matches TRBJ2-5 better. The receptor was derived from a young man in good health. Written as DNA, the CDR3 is TGTGCCAGCAGCCAAGACGTTTACAGGGTAGAGACCCAGTACTTC. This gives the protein CASSQDVYRVETQYF.